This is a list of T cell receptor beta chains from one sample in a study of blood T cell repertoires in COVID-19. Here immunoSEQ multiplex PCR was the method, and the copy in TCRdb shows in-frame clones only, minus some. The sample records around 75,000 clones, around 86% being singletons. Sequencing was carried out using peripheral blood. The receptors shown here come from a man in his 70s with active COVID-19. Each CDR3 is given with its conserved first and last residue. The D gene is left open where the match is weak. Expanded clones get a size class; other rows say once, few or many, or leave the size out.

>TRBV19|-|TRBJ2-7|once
CASSIDPLAGWYEQYF
TGTGCCAGTAGTATAGATCCCCTGGCGGGATGGTACGAGCAGTACTTC
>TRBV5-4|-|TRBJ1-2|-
CASSLGGGTNYGYTF
TGTGCCAGCAGCTTGGGGGGGGGAACCAACTATGGCTACACCTTC
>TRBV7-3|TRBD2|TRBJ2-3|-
CASSTRTRDTQYF
TGTGCCAGCAGCACCAGGACTAGGGATACGCAGTATTTT
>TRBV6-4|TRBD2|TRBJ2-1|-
CASSPGLAGFPDNEQFF
TGTGCCAGCAGTCCAGGACTAGCGGGATTCCCTGACAATGAGCAGTTCTTC
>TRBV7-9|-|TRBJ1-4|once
CASSLGQGFEKLFF
TGTGCCAGCAGCTTAGGCCAGGGTTTTGAAAAACTGTTTTTT
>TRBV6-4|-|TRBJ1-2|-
CASTPGGGYYGYTF
TGTGCCAGCACCCCCGGCGGGGGCTACTATGGCTACACCTTC
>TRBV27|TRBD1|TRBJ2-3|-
CASSFGDRITDTQYF
TGTGCCAGCAGTTTTGGGGACAGGATCACAGATACGCAGTATTTT
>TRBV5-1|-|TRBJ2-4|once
CASSSRTPGDIQYF
TGCGCCAGCAGCTCTCGGACCCCGGGGGACATTCAGTACTTC
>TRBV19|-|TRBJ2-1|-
CASSIWGQGYNEQFF
TGTGCCAGTAGTATTTGGGGGCAGGGGTACAATGAGCAGTTCTTC
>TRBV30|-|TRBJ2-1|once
CAWQRASSSYNEQFF
TGTGCCTGGCAGAGGGCCTCGAGCTCCTACAATGAGCAGTTCTTC
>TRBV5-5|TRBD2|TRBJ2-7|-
CASSIGTSLQSEQYF
TGTGCCAGCAGCATAGGGACTAGCCTCCAGAGCGAGCAGTACTTC
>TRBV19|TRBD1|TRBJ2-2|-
CASSTRTGMGTGELFF
TGTGCCAGTAGTACCCGGACAGGGATGGGCACCGGGGAGCTGTTTTTT
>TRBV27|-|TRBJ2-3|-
CASSLGAGPATQYF
TGTGCCAGCAGTTTAGGGGCAGGGCCTGCGACGCAGTATTTT
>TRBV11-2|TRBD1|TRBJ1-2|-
CASSPRGDYGYTF
TGTGCCAGCAGCCCCAGGGGGGACTATGGCTACACCTTC
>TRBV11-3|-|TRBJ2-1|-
CASSPQPLEAGRGEQFF
TGTGCCAGCAGCCCGCAGCCGCTAGAGGCCGGGCGGGGTGAGCAGTTCTTC
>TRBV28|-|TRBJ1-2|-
CASTPTGPYGYTF
TGTGCCAGCACCCCGACAGGACCCTATGGCTACACCTTC
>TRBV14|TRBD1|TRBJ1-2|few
CASSWTGASGYTF
TGTGCCAGCAGCTGGACAGGGGCGAGCGGCTACACCTTC
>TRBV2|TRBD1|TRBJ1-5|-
CASTADRGDQPQHF
TGTGCCAGCACCGCGGACAGGGGGGATCAGCCCCAGCATTTT
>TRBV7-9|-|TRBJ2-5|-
CASTPGAGLQETQYF
TGTGCCAGCACCCCTGGGGCAGGCCTCCAAGAGACCCAGTACTTC
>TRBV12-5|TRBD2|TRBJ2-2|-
CASGPPSGGTGELFF
TGTGCTAGTGGCCCACCTTCGGGGGGCACCGGGGAGCTGTTTTTT
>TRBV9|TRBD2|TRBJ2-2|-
CASSARGGPTGELFF
TGTGCCAGCAGCGCCCGGGGGGGGCCAACCGGGGAGCTGTTTTTT
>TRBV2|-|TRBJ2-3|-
CASSEGGRTDTQYF
TGTGCCAGCAGTGAGGGAGGCCGCACAGATACGCAGTATTTT
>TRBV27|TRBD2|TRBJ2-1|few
CASIPLAARSYNEQFF
TGTGCCAGCATACCCCTAGCGGCCCGCTCCTACAATGAGCAGTTCTTC
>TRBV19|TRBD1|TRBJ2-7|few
CASSPGQGRAPGEQYF
TGTGCCAGTAGTCCCGGACAGGGGAGGGCCCCTGGGGAGCAGTACTTC
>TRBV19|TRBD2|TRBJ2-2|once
CASSRSGRVSTGELFF
TGTGCCAGTAGTCGGAGCGGGAGGGTGTCCACCGGGGAGCTGTTTTTT
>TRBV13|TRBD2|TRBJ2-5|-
CASSLERGWREGQETQYF
TGTGCCAGCAGCTTGGAGAGGGGGTGGCGGGAGGGCCAAGAGACCCAGTACTTC
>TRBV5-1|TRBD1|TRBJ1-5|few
CASGGQAAAYSNQPQHF
TGCGCCAGCGGGGGACAGGCGGCCGCTTATAGCAATCAGCCCCAGCATTTT
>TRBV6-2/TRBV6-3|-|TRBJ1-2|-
CASSPVRVRDYGYTF
TGTGCCAGCAGCCCGGTGAGGGTCCGAGACTATGGCTACACCTTC
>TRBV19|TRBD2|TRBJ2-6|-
CATTGGGHRSSGANVLTF
TGTGCCACCACGGGGGGGGGACACCGGAGCTCTGGGGCCAACGTCCTGACTTTC
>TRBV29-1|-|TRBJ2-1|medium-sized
CSATQGGYYNEQFF
TGCAGCGCGACACAGGGGGGGTACTACAATGAGCAGTTCTTC
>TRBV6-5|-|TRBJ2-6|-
CASSPVRVGANVLTF
TGTGCCAGCAGCCCCGTGAGGGTTGGGGCCAACGTCCTGACTTTC
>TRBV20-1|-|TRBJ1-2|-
CSARREDRYTF
TGCAGTGCCCGCAGGGAGGACCGCTACACCTTC
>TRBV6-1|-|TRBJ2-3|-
CASSEGPAPTDTQYF
TGTGCCAGCAGTGAGGGGCCGGCCCCCACAGATACGCAGTATTTT
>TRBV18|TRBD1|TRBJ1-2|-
CASSEDRVYGYTF
TGTGCCAGCTCGGAAGACAGGGTCTATGGCTACACCTTC
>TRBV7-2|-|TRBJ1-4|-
CASSPGSEKLFF
TGTGCCAGCAGCCCCGGGTCCGAAAAACTGTTTTTT
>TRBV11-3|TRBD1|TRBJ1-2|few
CASSLRGQGVYGYTF
TGTGCCAGCAGCTTACGTGGACAGGGGGTCTATGGCTACACCTTC
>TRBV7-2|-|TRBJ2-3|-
CASSLAPAVGDTQYF
TGTGCCAGCAGCTTAGCCCCAGCGGTGGGAGATACGCAGTATTTT
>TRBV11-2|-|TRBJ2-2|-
CASSLVPERANTGELFF
TGTGCCAGCAGCTTAGTCCCAGAGCGGGCGAACACCGGGGAGCTGTTTTTT
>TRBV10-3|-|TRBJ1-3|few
CASRPGNSGNTIYF
TGTGCCTCCAGGCCGGGAAACTCTGGAAACACCATATATTTT
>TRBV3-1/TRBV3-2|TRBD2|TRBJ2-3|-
CASSHSGRGTDTQYF
TGTGCCAGCAGCCATAGCGGGAGGGGCACAGATACGCAGTATTTT
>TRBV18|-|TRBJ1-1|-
CASSPSGWTEAFF
TGTGCCAGCTCACCGTCTGGCTGGACTGAAGCTTTCTTT